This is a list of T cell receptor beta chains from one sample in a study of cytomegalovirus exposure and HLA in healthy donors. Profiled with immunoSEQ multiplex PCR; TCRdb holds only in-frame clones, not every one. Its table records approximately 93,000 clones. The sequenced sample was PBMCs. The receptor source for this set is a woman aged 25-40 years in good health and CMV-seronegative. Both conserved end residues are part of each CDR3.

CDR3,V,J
CAWSGMNTEAFF,TRBV30,TRBJ1-1
CASSPRDSYGYTF,TRBV27,TRBJ1-2
CASRGPGMAGELFF,TRBV27,TRBJ2-2
CASSPGVGQGAREQYF,TRBV18,TRBJ2-7
CASSPQGSSSYEQYF,TRBV9,TRBJ2-7
CASSQDPTLEAFF,TRBV14,TRBJ1-1
CSVAGTGESYEQYF,TRBV29-1,-
CASQEWLNEKLFF,TRBV11-2,TRBJ1-4
CASSLGAGADNEQFF,TRBV5-1,TRBJ2-1
CASSIWRTGGAGANVLTF,TRBV19,TRBJ2-6
CSVAGAGGYTF,TRBV29-1,TRBJ1-2
CASSFSPSRGYNEQFF,TRBV5-1,TRBJ2-1
CASSPEDRVEEKLFF,TRBV19,TRBJ1-4
CASSLSLAGGPDTGELFF,TRBV4-2,TRBJ2-2
CASSQSTGVGDSPLHF,TRBV14,TRBJ1-6
CASTPQDNEQFF,TRBV28,TRBJ2-1
CASSQTGGETEAFF,TRBV4-2,TRBJ1-1
CASTRGALGTDTQYF,TRBV19,TRBJ2-3
CASKGRATTSGANVLTF,TRBV5-4,TRBJ2-6
CASSFFSSGRRPTGLRSGNTIYF,TRBV28,TRBJ1-3
CASSFGQGFHEQYF,TRBV7-6,TRBJ2-7
CATSRQAYPDQPQHF,TRBV15,TRBJ1-5
CASSVDQRGVSNEQFF,TRBV9,TRBJ2-1
CAWSGTGDQPQHF,TRBV30,TRBJ1-5
CASSLIGQDPYEQYF,TRBV5-4,TRBJ2-7
CASTIRWTASGNTIYF,TRBV10-2,TRBJ1-3
CASSSIRTALNTEAFF,TRBV19,TRBJ1-1
CASSIGESGELFF,TRBV19,TRBJ2-2
CASSFAQGDEKLFF,TRBV5-1,TRBJ1-4
CASSEGLLRRFF,TRBV6-1,TRBJ2-1
CASSSSGRETQYF,TRBV18,TRBJ2-5
CASSGQGVVQPQHF,TRBV6-6,TRBJ1-5
CASSSTGSGSPLHF,TRBV6-5,TRBJ1-6
CASSVLDSGANVLTF,TRBV7-9,TRBJ2-6
CASSSRWGVMSYNEQFF,TRBV7-9,TRBJ2-1
CASSPGVPLAGGPDTGELFF,TRBV11-3,TRBJ2-2
CASSPQAGTGSSPLHF,TRBV27,TRBJ1-6
CASSLQGLAYNEQFF,TRBV28,TRBJ2-1
CASSFLTTGGAANEKLFF,TRBV5-6,TRBJ1-4
CASKPHDRFSGYGYTF,TRBV28,TRBJ1-2
CASSVTGLAGPEAHDEQFF,TRBV9,TRBJ2-1
CASSPTVLGEQFF,TRBV7-3,TRBJ2-1
CASRRGNYGYTF,TRBV28,TRBJ1-2
CAWSAGTADQPQHF,TRBV30,TRBJ1-5
CASSSGTLSSYNEQFF,TRBV7-9,TRBJ2-1